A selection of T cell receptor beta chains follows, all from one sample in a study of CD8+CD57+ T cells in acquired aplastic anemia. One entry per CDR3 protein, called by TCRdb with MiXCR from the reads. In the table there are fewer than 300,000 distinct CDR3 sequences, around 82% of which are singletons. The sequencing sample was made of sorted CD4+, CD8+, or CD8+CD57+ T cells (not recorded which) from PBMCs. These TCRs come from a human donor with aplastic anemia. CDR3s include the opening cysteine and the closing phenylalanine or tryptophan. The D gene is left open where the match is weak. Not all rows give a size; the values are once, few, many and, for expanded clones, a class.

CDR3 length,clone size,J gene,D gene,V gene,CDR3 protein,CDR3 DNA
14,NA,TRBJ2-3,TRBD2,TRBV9,CASSLAGGPTTTHF,TGTGCCAGCAGCTTAGCGGGAGGTCCCACAACGACGCATTTT
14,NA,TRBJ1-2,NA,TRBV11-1,CASSVTGSNYGYTF,TGTGCCAGCAGCGTGACAGGTTCGAACTATGGCTACACCTTC
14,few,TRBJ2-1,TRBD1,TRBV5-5,CASSLDRGLGEQFF,TGTGCCAGCAGCTTGGACAGGGGGCTAGGTGAGCAGTTCTTC
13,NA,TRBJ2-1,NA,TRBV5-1,CASSLAVGAGLSF,TGTGCCAGCAGCTTGGCGGTAGGTGCCGGTCTGTCCTTC
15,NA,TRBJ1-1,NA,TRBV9,CASSVTTFTDTQSFF,TGTGCCAGCAGCGTGACTACCTTCACAGATACGCAGTCTTTCTTT
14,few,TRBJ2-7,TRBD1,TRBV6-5,CASSHGQGNYEQYF,TGTGCCAGCAGTCACGGACAGGGTAACTACGAGCAGTACTTC
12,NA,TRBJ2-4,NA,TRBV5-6,CASSFPGHIQYF,TGTGCCAGCAGCTTTCCGGGACACATTCAGTACTTC
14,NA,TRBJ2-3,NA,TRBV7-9,CASSLAVCPDTLYF,TGTGCCAGCAGCTTAGCGGTATGTCCCGATACGCTGTATTTT
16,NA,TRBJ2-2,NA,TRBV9,CASSEGGKSTNTQLFF,TGTGCCAGCAGCGAAGGGGGAAAGAGCACAAATACGCAGCTGTTTTTT
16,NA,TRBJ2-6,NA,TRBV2,CASGDGGRYRHYFVTF,TGTGCCAGCGGGGACGGGGGCAGATATAGGCACTATTTTGTGACTTTC
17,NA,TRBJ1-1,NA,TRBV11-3,CASSLDLTPLVNTEAFF,TGTGCCAGCAGCTTAGATCTGACACCCCTGGTGAACACTGAAGCTTTCTTT
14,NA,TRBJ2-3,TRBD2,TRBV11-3,CASSYGAGADTQYF,TGTGCCAGCAGCTACGGAGCGGGGGCCGATACGCAGTATTTT
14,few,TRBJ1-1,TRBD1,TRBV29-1,CSVWDRGVNTEAFF,TGCAGCGTTTGGGACAGGGGCGTGAACACTGAAGCTTTCTTT
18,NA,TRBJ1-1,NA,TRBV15,CATSRPRGHTRSNTEAFF,TGTGCCACCAGCAGGCCTCGTGGGCACACACGCTCGAACACTGAAGCTTTCTTT
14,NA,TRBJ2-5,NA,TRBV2,CASSGGGIHEQFYF,TGTGCCAGCAGTGGTGGGGGGATCCATGAGCAGTTCTACTTC
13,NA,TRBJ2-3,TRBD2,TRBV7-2,CASGVAGGHDPYF,TGTGCCAGCGGCGTAGCGGGAGGTCACGATCCGTATTTT
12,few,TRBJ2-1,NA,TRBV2,CASSSGTDAQFF,TGTGCCAGCAGCTCCGGGACGGATGCGCAGTTCTTC
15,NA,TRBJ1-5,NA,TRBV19,CASSIATEGHQQQHF,TGTGCCAGTAGTATAGCTACAGAAGGGCATCAGCAGCAGCATTTT
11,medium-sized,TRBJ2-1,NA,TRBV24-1,CATQVDNEQFF,TGTGCCACCCAGGTAGACAATGAGCAGTTCTTC
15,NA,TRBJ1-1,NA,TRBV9,CASSLGGDGQDEAFF,TGTGCCAGCAGCTTAGGAGGCGATGGGCAAGATGAAGCTTTCTTT
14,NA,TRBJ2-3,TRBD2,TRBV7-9,CASSFAGSGERDDF,TGTGCCAGCAGCTTTGCAGGAAGCGGGGAGAGGGATGATTTT
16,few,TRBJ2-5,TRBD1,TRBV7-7,CASSYRQGAVWETQYF,TGTGCCAGCAGCTACCGACAGGGGGCGGTTTGGGAGACCCAGTACTTC
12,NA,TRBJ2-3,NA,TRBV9,CAGGVGSDTQYF,TGCGCCGGCGGCGTGGGGTCAGATACGCAGTATTTT
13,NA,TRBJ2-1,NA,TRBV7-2,CASSLVPYNEQFF,TGCGCCAGCAGCTTGGTCCCCTACAATGAGCAGTTCTTC
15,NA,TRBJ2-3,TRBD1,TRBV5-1,CASSANRGNSDTQYF,TGCGCCAGCAGCGCAAACAGGGGCAACTCAGATACGCAGTATTTT
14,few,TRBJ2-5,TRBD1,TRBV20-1,CSATGTAENQPQYF,TGCAGTGCAACCGGGACAGCGGAAAATCAGCCCCAGTACTTC
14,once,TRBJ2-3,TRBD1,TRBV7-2,CASSQDRATDTQYF,TGCGCCAGCAGCCAAGACAGGGCCACAGATACGCAGTATTTT
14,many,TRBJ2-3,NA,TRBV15,CATSLASGPDTQYF,TGTGCCACCAGCTTAGCGAGCGGTCCCGATACCCAGTATTTC
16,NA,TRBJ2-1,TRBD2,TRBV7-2,CASSLERAGGSDTQFF,TGTGCCAGCAGCTTGGAAAGAGCGGGAGGGAGCGATACGCAGTTCTTC
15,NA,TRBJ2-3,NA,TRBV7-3,CASSAHSTSTDTQYF,TGTGCCAGCAGCGCTCACTCTACTAGCACAGATACGCAGTATTTT
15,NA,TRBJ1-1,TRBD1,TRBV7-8,CASSFDLNGTAEAFF,TGTGCCAGCAGCTTTGATCTGAACGGGACAGCCGAAGCTTTCTTT
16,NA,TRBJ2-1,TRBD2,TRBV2,CASSVQSSGGSDEQFF,TGTGCCAGCAGCGTGCAAAGCAGCGGGGGGAGCGATGAGCAGTTCTTC
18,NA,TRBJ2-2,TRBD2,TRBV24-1,CATSDPGLAGGVTGELFF,TGTGCCACCAGTGATCCGGGACTAGCGGGAGGAGTTACCGGGGAGCTGTTTTTT
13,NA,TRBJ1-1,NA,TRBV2,CASSDGGNNEAFF,TGTGCCAGCAGCGACGGGGGGAACAATGAAGCTTTCTTT
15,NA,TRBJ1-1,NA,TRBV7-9,CASSSSDTQNFGAFF,TGTGCCAGCAGCTCCTCAGATACGCAGAATTTTGGCGCATTCTTT
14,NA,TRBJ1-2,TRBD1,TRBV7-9,CASSLVGDSFGYTF,TGTGCCAGCAGCTTGGTAGGGGACAGCTTTGGCTACACCTTC
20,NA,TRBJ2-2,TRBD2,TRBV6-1,CASSESGTSGSPPNTGELFF,TGTGCCAGCAGTGAATCGGGGACTAGCGGGAGTCCCCCGAACACCGGGGAGCTGTTTTTT
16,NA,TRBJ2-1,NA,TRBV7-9,CASSTGLGYTFGSQFF,NA
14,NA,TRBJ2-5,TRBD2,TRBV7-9,CASSLYGLAGWHEF,TGTGCCAGCAGCTTATACGGACTAGCGGGGTGGCATGAGTTC
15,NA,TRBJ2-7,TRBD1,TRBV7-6,CASSVATDRGYEQYF,TGTGCCAGCAGCGTAGCTACTGACAGGGGTTACGAGCAGTACTTC
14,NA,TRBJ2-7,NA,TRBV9,CASSPGSSGSNVLF,TGTGCCAGCAGCCCAGGGAGCTCTGGCTCCAACGTCCTCTTC
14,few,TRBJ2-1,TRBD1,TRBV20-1,CSARGQGEWNEQFF,TGCAGTGCTAGAGGACAGGGAGAGTGGAATGAGCAGTTCTTC
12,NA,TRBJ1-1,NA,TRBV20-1,CSASSDSPTPFF,TGCAGTGCTAGTTCCGACAGCCCCACCCCTTTCTTT
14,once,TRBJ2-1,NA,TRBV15,CATSRGSGHNEQFF,TGCGCCACCAGCCGAGGGAGCGGGCACAATGAGCAGTTCTTC
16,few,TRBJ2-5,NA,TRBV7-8,CASSLAGGPDTQCQYF,TGTGCCAGCAGCTTAGCGGGTGGTCCCGATACGCAGTGTCAGTACTTC
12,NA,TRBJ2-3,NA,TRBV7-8,CASSVASGTQYF,TGTGCCAGCAGCGTAGCGTCAGGTACCCAGTATTTT
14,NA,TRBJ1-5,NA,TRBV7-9,CASSLVSGNQPQHF,TGTGCCAGCAGCTTAGTATCGGGCAATCAGCCCCAGCATTTT
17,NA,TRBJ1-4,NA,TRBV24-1,CATSEYSAGQINEKLFF,TGTGCCACCAGTGAGTATTCAGCAGGACAAATTAATGAAAAACTGTTTTTT
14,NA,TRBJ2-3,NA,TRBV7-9,CASSLARSAGRHYF,TGTGCCAGCAGCTTAGCGAGAAGCGCGGGTAGGCATTATTTT
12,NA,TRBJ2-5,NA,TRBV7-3,CAVSGGAETEYF,TGTGCCGTCAGTGGGGGGGCGGAGACCGAGTACTTC
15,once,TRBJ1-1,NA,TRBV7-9,CASSADDTQYIDPFF,TGTGCCAGCAGCGCCGATGATACGCAGTATATTGACCCATTCTTT
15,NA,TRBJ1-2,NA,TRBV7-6,CASSLTTSAADSYTF,TGTGCCAGCAGCCTGACAACTAGCGCCGCAGATAGCTACACCTTC
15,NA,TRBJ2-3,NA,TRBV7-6,CASTLGRLPTGAKYF,TGTGCCAGCACCCTAGGGAGACTCCCCACTGGGGCCAAGTATTTT
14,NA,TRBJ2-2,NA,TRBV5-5,CVSSLQGRPGELFF,TGTGTCAGCAGCTTACAGGGGAGGCCCGGGGAGCTGTTTTTT
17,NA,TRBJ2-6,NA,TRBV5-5,CASSLGGIPSGANVLTF,TGTGCCAGCAGCCTAGGGGGGATCCCCTCTGGGGCCAACGTCCTGACTTTC